This T cell receptor beta chain is drawn from a study of blood T cell repertoires in COVID-19. Turning to the study itself: Donors in the United States, Italy and Spain gave samples during acute or convalescent COVID-19.

As originally analysed: The authors estimated nucleated cell counts from reference gene primer amplification. The assay was immunoSEQ multiplex PCR, and TCRdb's table has in-frame clones only and misses some. That table furnishes V, J and clone size, whereas the DNA furnished D and trimming. The sample carries 180,000 or so clones, around 83% recorded once. CDR1 and CDR2 from the germline V gene are LNHDA and SQIVND (reference sequence). V was trimmed by 4 bases and J by 5 bases, leaving 18 bases between them. CDR3 size: 16 residues. Sequencing used peripheral blood. The rearrangement uses TRBV19 and TRBJ1-5; D may be TRBD1 (5 bases). This receptor was taken from a man in his late teens or twenties with acute or convalescent COVID-19. The DNA of the CDR3 is TGTGCCAGTAGTACCGGCCCATGGGGGGGTGATCAGCCCCAGCATTTT. Its protein is CASSTGPWGGDQPQHF. The full variable domain, in which reference TRBV19 and TRBJ1-5 provide the parts outside the CDR3, is DGGITQSPKYLFRKEGQNVTLSCEQNLNHDAMYWYRQDPGQGLRLIYYSQIVNDFQKGDIAEGYSVSREKKESFPLTVTSAQKNPTAFYLCASSTGPWGGDQPQHFGDGTRLSIL.